Following are 5 T cell receptor beta chains from one sample sequenced in a study of OX40 agonist ivuxolimab in advanced cancers. The method was immunoSEQ multiplex PCR; TCRdb's version includes in-frame clones alone and lacks a portion of them. The sample has 20,000 to 25,000 clones; 85% to 90% are singletons. The sample was CD4+ or CD8+ T cells sorted from blood, taken in a trial of the OX40 agonist ivuxolimab. The receptor set was obtained from an adult with an advanced solid tumor such as melanoma, head and neck, liver or kidney cancer.

The rearrangement links TRBV5-1 to TRBJ2-7, with D possibly TRBD1 on 5 matching bases. With 0 bases removed from V and 7 bases from J, the gap between germline ends came to 5 bases. Germline loops: CDR1 SGHRS, CDR2 YFSETQ. The CDR3 covers 11 residues. CDR3 sequence: CASSLEGEQYF. CDR3 nucleotide sequence: TGCGCCAGCAGCTTGGAGGGGGAGCAGTACTTC.

The gene calls are TRBV9 and TRBJ2-1; 8 bases map to TRBD2. Per germline, CDR1 SGDLS and CDR2 YYNGEE. There are 15 residues in the CDR3. V was clipped by 3 bases and J by 4 bases; unmatched bases: 6. The CDR3 DNA sequence: TGTGCCAGCAGCGGGCGGGGGGCTGGATACAATGAGCAGTTCTTC. Translation: CASSGRGAGYNEQFF.

V usage is TRBV4-1 and J usage is TRBJ2-3; D may be TRBD2 (5 bases). The CDR3 has 14 residues. Trimming left V 0 bases short and J 4 bases short, with 8 bases between. CDR1 MGHRA and CDR2 YSYEKL come from the germline V gene. The CDR3: CASSQEPSPDTQYF. In nucleotides, the CDR3 is TGCGCCAGCAGCCAAGAGCCTAGCCCAGATACGCAGTATTTT.

This clone is categorized as medium-sized. The J gene is TRBJ2-2, the V gene TRBV9, with a tentative D call TRBD1 (5 bases). The germline V gene has CDR1 SGDLS and CDR2 YYNGEE. The V and J ends lost 3 bases and 1 base respectively, with 10 bases between them. CDR3 length: 15 amino acids. DNA for the CDR3: TGTGCCAGCAGCGGACCGCAGGGGAACACCGGGGAGCTGTTTTTT. Translation gives CASSGPQGNTGELFF.

The chain has TRBV27 and TRBJ1-2, with no clear D. Between the trimmed V and J ends, which lost 2 bases and 1 base, there was a span of 5 bases. The CDR3 sequence is 13 residues long. The germline V gene has CDR1 MNHEY and CDR2 SMNVEV (reference sequence). CDR3 sequence reads: CASSLRGNYGYTF. For the CDR3, the DNA is TGTGCCAGCAGTTTACGGGGTAACTATGGCTACACCTTC.